These 27 T cell receptor beta chains were sequenced from one sample in a study of blood T cells in healthy people across ages. PCR was performed a second time for roughly 7 to 12 cycles using a sample-barcoded 5' primer and a J-beta primer mix. TCRdb processed the 5' RACE reads anew with MiXCR; each CDR3 protein has one entry. The table shows 850,000 or so distinct CDR3 sequences, with 25% to 30% occurring only once. Sequencing used blood. The source of these receptors is an elderly woman in good health.

V and J are TRBV5-6 and TRBJ2-1; D might be TRBD1 or TRBD2, each matching 5 bases. The germline gives CDR1 SGHDT, CDR2 YYEEEE. This CDR3 comprises 13 residues. V lost 2 bases to trimming and J lost 10 bases, with 13 bases between them. The CDR3 here is CASSLARGPEQFF. The CDR3 coding sequence is TGTGCCAGCAGCTTAGCGAGGGGACCCGAGCAGTTCTTC.

This clonotype appeared many times. J is TRBJ2-3 and V is TRBV6-4, with TRBD1 identical over 8 bases. V trimming: 6 bases; J trimming: 1 base; junction bases outside the gene matches: 9. Germline-derived CDR1 and CDR2 are MRHNA and SNTAGT. The CDR3 loop spans 16 amino acids. The CDR3 coding sequence is TGTGCCAGCAGCAAAAACCAGGGGGCTGGCACAGATACGCAGTATTTT. Protein product: CASSKNQGAGTDTQYF.

The rearrangement links TRBV7-9 to TRBJ2-7, with D possibly TRBD2 on 5 matching bases. The V end lost 3 bases, the J end lost 6 bases, and 9 bases lay between the germline ends. This CDR3 is built from 12 residues. Germline V gene data show CDR1 as SEHNR and CDR2 as FQNEAQ (reference sequence). The CDR3, as DNA: TGTGCCAGCAGCTTTTCGGGAATCGAGCAGTACTTC. This encodes CASSFSGIEQYF. Together with reference TRBV7-9 and TRBJ2-7, the CDR3 gives the full variable domain: DTGVSQNPRHKITKRGQNVTFRCDPISEHNRLYWYRQTLGQGPEFLTYFQNEAQLEKSRLLSDRFSAERPKGSFSTLEIQRTEQGDSAMYLCASSFSGIEQYFGPGTRLTVT.

CDR3 amino acids: CASSEGTSGGAGTDTQYF. The CDR3 DNA sequence: TGTGCCAGCAGCGAGGGGACTAGCGGGGGAGCGGGCACAGATACGCAGTATTTT. The genes are TRBV9 and TRBJ2-3; 14 nucleotides align to TRBD2. The V segment lost 3 bases and the J segment 1 base; nucleotides outside the gene matches: 7. Per the germline V gene, CDR1 is SGDLS and CDR2 is YYNGEE. This CDR3 region has 18 residues.

This clonotype was detected many times. This chain joins TRBV24-1 and TRBJ2-3; a weak D match, TRBD2 (7 bases). The V gene's germline CDR1 is KGHDR and CDR2 SFDVKD. V was cut by 5 bases and J by 2 bases, with 16 bases left in between. The CDR3 loop spans 16 amino acids. The CDR3 reads CATSAGGASPTDTQYF. The DNA for the CDR3 is TGTGCCACCAGTGCGGGGGGCGCGAGCCCCACAGATACGCAGTATTTT.

At least ten counts were recorded for this clonotype. The V gene is TRBV12-3 or TRBV12-4, the J gene TRBJ2-3; the D gene could be TRBD1 or TRBD2 (5 bases each). The V end lost 0 bases, the J end lost 7 bases, and 11 bases lay between the germline ends. This CDR3 contains 14 residues. The CDR3 sequence is CASSLAQGAYTQYF. The CDR3, as DNA: TGTGCCAGCAGTTTAGCGCAGGGAGCATATACGCAGTATTTT.

This clonotype came up many times. The gene calls are TRBV29-1 and TRBJ1-1; TRBD1 matches at 7 bases. V shed 0 bases and J 0 bases; nucleotides not matched to a gene: 1. Germline CDR1 reads SQVTM; CDR2 reads ANQGSEA. The CDR3 runs to 14 residues. As DNA, the CDR3 is TGCAGCGTTGAAGAGACAGGGATGAACACTGAAGCTTTCTTT. This codes for CSVEETGMNTEAFF.

This clonotype was found a few times. V and J are TRBV20-1 and TRBJ1-6, with 8 bases that match TRBD1. The trim removed 6 bases at V and 8 bases at J, leaving 6 bases unmatched. Germline-derived CDR1 and CDR2 are DFQATT and SNEGSKA (reference sequence). This CDR3 region has 13 residues. The chain's CDR3 is CSAADRADSPLHF. The CDR3 DNA reads as TGCAGTGCCGCGGACAGGGCTGATTCACCCCTCCACTTT.

To note about this clonotype: A junction end diverges from the germline sequence, so it may reflect a read error. This rearrangement joins TRBV6-2 or TRBV6-3 to TRBJ2-3; maybe TRBD1 (6 bases). Germline CDR1 and CDR2: MNHEY and SVGEGT. This CDR3 region has 15 residues. DNA for the CDR3: TGTGCCAGCAGTTACGGCCCAGGGGACACAGGTACGCAGTATTTT. Encoded protein: CASSYGPGDTGTQYF.

This clonotype was detected ten times or more. The J gene is TRBJ1-2, the V gene TRBV6-6; 7 bases align to TRBD1. The CDR3 totals 14 residues. Germline loops: CDR1 MNHNY, CDR2 SVGAGI (reference sequence). J was trimmed by 4 bases and V by 5 bases; bases with no gene match: 7. In DNA, the CDR3 is TGTGCCAGCAGTACCCCCGGGACAGTCTATGGCTACACCTTC. Encoded protein: CASSTPGTVYGYTF.

In its sample, this clonotype was seen a few times. The CDR3 here is CASSDRLMNTEAFF. CDR3 nucleotide sequence: TGTGCCAGCTCAGACAGGTTAATGAACACTGAAGCTTTCTTT. The rearrangement uses TRBV18 and TRBJ1-1; a possible D gene is TRBD1 (6 bases). The CDR3 contains 14 residues. Germline assignment: CDR1 KGHSH and CDR2 LQKENI. The V gene lost 5 bases and the J gene lost 0 bases, with 10 bases spanning the gap.

This clonotype showed up many times. The chain uses TRBV7-9 and TRBJ1-2, with TRBD1 identical over 9 bases. Germline CDR1 and CDR2: SEHNR and FQNEAQ (reference sequence). CDR3 size: 15 residues. The V segment lost 5 bases and the J segment 2 bases; nucleotides outside the gene matches: 6. The CDR3: CASSELGTGNYGYTF. The CDR3 DNA is TGTGCCAGCAGCGAACTAGGGACAGGGAACTATGGCTACACCTTC.

In its sample, this clonotype was seen a few times. V and J are TRBV19 and TRBJ1-2; a weak D match, TRBD1 (5 bases). Germline CDR1 is LNHDA and CDR2 is SQIVND (reference sequence). Trimming removed 4 bases from V and 3 bases from J, with 9 bases in between. CDR3 size: 13 residues. This CDR3 reads CASSNDRYYGYTF. The CDR3 nucleotides read TGTGCCAGTAGTAACGACAGATACTATGGCTACACCTTC.

This clonotype was seen more than once but under ten times. The chain couples TRBV12-3 or TRBV12-4 to TRBJ1-5, with D possibly being TRBD1 (6 bases). CDR3 length: 15 amino acids. The V gene lost 6 bases and the J gene lost 2 bases, with 14 bases spanning the gap. CDR3 amino acids: CASSPNRGGNQPQHF. Written as DNA, the CDR3 is TGTGCCAGCAGCCCCAATAGGGGGGGCAATCAGCCCCAGCATTTT.

The V gene is TRBV27, the J gene TRBJ1-1; D gene ambiguous. The CDR3 spans 13 residues. Trimming took 7 bases from V and 5 from J, leaving 14 bases between them. Germline loops: CDR1 MNHEY, CDR2 SMNVEV (reference sequence). CDR3 DNA: TGTGCCAGCATGGGCTATATGGATACTGAAGCTTTCTTT. Protein product: CASMGYMDTEAFF.

This clonotype was recorded at least ten times. The chain couples TRBV4-3 to TRBJ1-6; D might be TRBD1 (6 bases). CDR1 and CDR2 (germline): LGHNA, YSLEER. Trimming cost V 1 base and J 10 bases, with 11 bases left between them. This CDR3 spans 14 amino acids. In DNA, the CDR3 is TGCGCCAGCAGCCAAGTAGGGCAGGGGTCACCCCTCCACTTT. Encoded protein: CASSQVGQGSPLHF.

This clonotype was seen ten or more times. The chain joins TRBV6-2 or TRBV6-3 to TRBJ2-3, with TRBD2 as a possible D gene (6 bases). Trimming took 6 bases from V and 0 from J, leaving 19 bases between them. This CDR3 contains 17 residues. Germline CDR1 reads MNHEY; CDR2 reads SVGEGT. CDR3 bases: TGTGCCAGCAGCTTTGCGGGGATGAAAACTAGCACAGATACGCAGTATTTT. It is translated as CASSFAGMKTSTDTQYF.

This clonotype was seen ten or more times. The V gene is TRBV5-5, the J gene TRBJ2-5, with a tentative D call TRBD2 (5 bases). Trimming left V 2 bases short and J 5 bases short, with 13 bases between. CDR3 size: 14 residues. The germline CDR1 and CDR2 sequences are SGHKS and YYEKEE (reference sequence). CDR3 region: CASSFEWGVETQYF. CDR3 nucleotide sequence: TGTGCCAGCAGCTTTGAGTGGGGAGTGGAGACCCAGTACTTC.

V and J are TRBV6-2 or TRBV6-3 and TRBJ2-7; D call uncertain. The V gene's germline CDR1 is MNHEY and CDR2 SVGEGT. Trimming removed 5 bases at V and 2 bases at J, with 19 bases between. This CDR3 spans 16 amino acids. The CDR3 spells CASSRPRTQVTYEQYF. For the CDR3, the DNA is TGTGCCAGCAGTCGCCCCAGAACCCAAGTTACCTACGAGCAGTACTTC.

This clonotype has a count of ten or more. The chain combines TRBV7-2 with TRBJ2-7, with D unclear. Germline V gives CDR1 SGHTA, CDR2 FQGNSA. CDR3 size: 15 residues. V lost 2 bases and J 1 base, leaving 12 bases between the germline ends. Written as DNA, the CDR3 is TGTGCCAGCAGCTTATCGCGCGACCTTTCCTACGAGCAGTACTTC. This gives the protein CASSLSRDLSYEQYF. Full variable domain (missing parts from reference TRBV7-2 and TRBJ2-7): GAGVSQSPSNKVTEKGKDVELRCDPISGHTALYWYRQSLGQGLEFLIYFQGNSAPDKSGLPSDRFSAERTGGSVSTLTIQRTQQEDSAVYLCASSLSRDLSYEQYFGPGTRLTVT.

Remarks on this clonotype: This could be a read error, since a much larger clone is one nucleotide away. The chain links TRBV3-1 to TRBJ2-5; D remains unclear. Trimming removed 2 bases at V and 1 base at J, with 8 bases between. Germline values: CDR1 LGHDT, CDR2 YNNKEL (reference sequence). CDR3 length: 14 residues. CDR3 sequence: CASSQWQAQETQYF. The CDR3 DNA is TGTGCCAGCAGCCAATGGCAGGCCCAAGAGACCCAGTACTTC.

J is TRBJ1-6 and V is TRBV11-2; D uncertain. The CDR3 consists of 16 residues. Looked up from germline, CDR1 is SGHAT and CDR2 is FQNNGV. Trimming cost V 1 base and J 8 bases, with 15 bases left between them. The CDR3 protein is CASSLAASRVDSPLHF. The CDR3 coding sequence is TGTGCCAGCAGCTTAGCCGCGTCCCGGGTGGATTCACCCCTCCACTTT. The complete variable domain, with remaining parts taken from reference TRBV11-2 and TRBJ1-6, reads EAGVAQSPRYKIIEKRQSVAFWCNPISGHATLYWYQQILGQGPKLLIQFQNNGVVDDSQLPKDRFSAERLKGVDSTLKIQPAKLEDSAVYLCASSLAASRVDSPLHFGNGTRLTVT.

This clonotype was picked up many times. The chain uses TRBV21-1 and TRBJ2-1; no check of the table's D call, TRBD2, against the DNA was made. TRBV21-1 counts as a pseudogene. CDR3 length: 15 amino acids. The CDR3 DNA is TGTGCCAGCGGGTTTAAGGCCTCCCGGAGGAATGAGCAGTTCTTC. Translated: CASGFKASRRNEQFF.

In its sample, this clonotype was seen many times. This rearrangement joins TRBV6-2 or TRBV6-3 to TRBJ1-2; D gene ambiguous. This CDR3 has 11 residues. With 6 bases removed from V and 7 bases from J, the gap between germline ends came to 9 bases. Germline V gives CDR1 MNHEY, CDR2 SVGEGT. CDR3 nucleotide sequence: TGTGCCAGCAGAGAGTTCGGTGGCTACACCTTC. It is translated as CASREFGGYTF.

This clonotype was counted only a few times. The CDR3 nucleotides read TGTGCCAGCTCACCGAGGACAGGGCAAGGCGAAAAACTGTTTTTT. This encodes CASSPRTGQGEKLFF. This chain uses TRBV18 with TRBJ1-4, with 8 positions matching TRBD1. The CDR3 covers 15 residues. Per the germline V gene, CDR1 is KGHSH and CDR2 is LQKENI. The trim removed 3 bases at V and 8 bases at J, leaving 8 bases unmatched.

This clonotype was observed a few times. V usage is TRBV6-5 and J usage is TRBJ1-6; TRBD1 matches 7 bases. CDR1 is MNHEY and CDR2 is SVGAGI in the germline V gene. The junction had 11 bases not matched to a gene; V was cut back by 6 bases and J by 15 bases. There are 13 residues in the CDR3. The CDR3: CASSQRGRGGLHF. In DNA form, the CDR3 reads TGTGCCAGCAGCCAGAGGGGGCGCGGAGGCCTCCACTTT.

This clonotype was seen ten or more times. V usage is TRBV5-1 and J usage is TRBJ1-4; 10 bases are a match to TRBD1. Per the germline V gene, CDR1 is SGHRS and CDR2 is YFSETQ. With V trimmed by 0 bases and J by 8 bases, 4 bases remained unmatched. This CDR3 is 15 amino acids long. CDR3 protein: CASSLDGTGAEKLFF. The CDR3, as DNA: TGCGCCAGCAGCTTGGATGGGACAGGGGCGGAAAAACTGTTTTTT.